Below are 9 T cell receptor beta chains sequenced from a single sample in a study of patients and donors after allogeneic stem cell transplantation. TCRdb used MiXCR to reprocess the RT-PCR reads, holding one entry per CDR3 protein. The sample consists of some 200,000 distinct CDR3 sequences, roughly 40% of them appearing once. The sample taken for sequencing was blood, either unsorted or a sorted T cell fraction (not recorded which). The source of these receptors is a human donor who was either an allogeneic HSCT recipient or a stem cell or donor lymphocyte infusion donor (not recorded which). It is not recorded whose cells these are; they may come from a transplant donor.

This clonotype has more than one count but fewer than ten. This chain links TRBV27 with TRBJ1-4; the D gene is possibly TRBD1 (6 bases). Germline lookup yields CDR1 MNHEY and CDR2 SMNVEV (reference sequence). The CDR3 has 16 amino acids. The ends were cut back, 5 bases at V and 0 bases at J, with 13 bases in the middle. As DNA, the CDR3 is TGTGCCAGCAGTAGCAGACAGGATGCAACTAATGAAAAACTGTTTTTT. Encoded protein: CASSSRQDATNEKLFF.

This clonotype occurred a few times. The rearrangement uses TRBV29-1 and TRBJ2-4; 7 bases fit TRBD1. The germline V gene encodes CDR1 SQVTM and CDR2 ANQGSEA. The V gene end was trimmed by 4 bases and the J gene end by 4 bases; junction bases not matched to a gene: 4. The CDR3 is 13 amino acids. The CDR3 here is CSVAGTDKNIQYF. The CDR3 coding sequence is TGCAGCGTTGCAGGGACAGATAAAAACATTCAGTACTTC.

The chain combines TRBV12-3 or TRBV12-4 with TRBJ2-7; 7 bases line up with TRBD2. The CDR3 covers 14 residues. Trimming removed 0 bases from V and 3 bases from J; junction bases left unmatched: 2. CDR3 protein: CASSLAGGLYEQYF. In DNA form, the CDR3 reads TGTGCCAGCAGTTTAGCGGGAGGGCTCTACGAGCAGTACTTC.

V is TRBV7-9 and J is TRBJ1-2; D is unresolved. The V end lost 5 bases, the J end lost 0 bases, and 10 bases lay between the germline ends. The germline V gene encodes CDR1 SEHNR and CDR2 FQNEAQ (reference sequence). This CDR3 is 14 amino acids long. The CDR3, as DNA: TGTGCCAGCAGCCCTGGACTAGCTAACTATGGCTACACCTTC. Protein: CASSPGLANYGYTF.

This clonotype has a handful of counts. The chain links TRBV7-2 to TRBJ2-1; 11 nucleotides agree with TRBD2. Per germline, CDR1 SGHTA and CDR2 FQGNSA. The CDR3 sequence is 16 residues long. V was clipped by 0 bases and J by 6 bases; unmatched bases: 4. CDR3 region: CASSLASGRAANEQFF. CDR3 DNA sequence: TGTGCCAGCAGCTTAGCTAGCGGGAGGGCCGCCAATGAGCAGTTCTTC.

The gene calls are TRBV29-1 and TRBJ1-3; 8 nucleotides agree with TRBD1. The CDR3 spans 14 residues. Trimming at V came to 1 base and at J to 2 bases, leaving 1 base not matched to a gene. Germline V gene data show CDR1 as SQVTM and CDR2 as ANQGSEA. The CDR3 here is CSVEGTGTGNTIYF. Written as DNA, the CDR3 is TGCAGCGTTGAAGGGACAGGGACTGGAAACACCATATATTTT.

This chain links TRBV3-1 with TRBJ2-2; D gene unclear. Looked up from germline, CDR1 is LGHDT and CDR2 is YNNKEL (reference sequence). This CDR3 has 12 residues. The V end lost 1 base, the J end lost 6 bases, and 3 bases lay between the germline ends. DNA for the CDR3: TGTGCCAGCAGCCAAGGGGCCGGGGAGCTGTTTTTT. Translating it yields CASSQGAGELFF.

V gene TRBV12-3 or TRBV12-4 combines with J gene TRBJ1-5; tentative D call: TRBD1 (5 bases). The CDR3 length is 15 residues. Trimming removed 4 bases from V and 0 bases from J, with 10 bases in between. The CDR3 here is CASSWDGSSNQPQHF. The CDR3 bases are TGTGCCAGCAGTTGGGACGGCTCTAGCAATCAGCCCCAGCATTTT.

This clonotype has more than one count but fewer than ten. This chain links TRBV28 with TRBJ2-2; D possibly corresponds to TRBD2 (5 bases). CDR3 length: 15 residues. Germline-derived CDR1 and CDR2 are MDHEN and SYDVKM. V lost 1 base to trimming and J lost 7 bases, with 13 bases between them. The CDR3 sequence: CASSLSPEGVGELFF. CDR3 nucleotide sequence: TGTGCCAGCAGTTTATCTCCAGAGGGAGTCGGGGAGCTGTTTTTT.